This T cell receptor (beta chain) was sequenced during a study of OX40 agonist ivuxolimab in advanced cancers. Study overall: It was permissible to have had prior anti-PD-1, anti-PD-L1 or anti-CTLA-4 therapy, and approximately 40% had some. Whole-study findings and limits: On average, CD8+ T cells showed a greater number of expanded clones than CD4+. Undetermined was the antigen specificity of the expanded peripheral T cells.

This table comes from immunoSEQ multiplex PCR, and its TCRdb copy is limited to in-frame clones, with some not included. The top ten hold less than 5% of the sample, which has around 16,000 clones, 86% seen once. Germline V gives CDR1 SGHNT, CDR2 YENEEA. This CDR3 comprises 14 residues. With 0 bases removed from V and 4 bases from J, the gap between germline ends came to 7 bases. Notes on this clone: Its antigen remains unknown.

The genes are TRBV11-3 and TRBJ1-3; D not certain. The material sequenced was CD4+ or CD8+ T cells sorted from blood, taken in a trial of the OX40 agonist ivuxolimab. This receptor was identified in an adult with an advanced solid tumor such as melanoma, head and neck, liver or kidney cancer. The DNA of the CDR3 is TGTGCCAGCAGCTTAGATGTGTACGGAAACACCATATATTTT. Its protein is CASSLDVYGNTIYF.